The following is a T cell receptor (beta chain) sequence with its context. Antigen unknown. Clones were sequenced by immunoSEQ multiplex PCR, and TCRdb holds only the in-frame ones, with some missing. The sample carries some 77,000 clones, just under 95% recorded once. The sample is drawn from a study of cytomegalovirus exposure and HLA in healthy donors. General study results and limits: Subsequent analysis found a tendency for first-cohort TCR clusters to co-occur within the roughly 130 validation repertoires. TCR beta chains numbering some 160 were designated cytomegalovirus-associated.

The donors were part of the 120-subject validation cohort, which stood apart from the roughly 640-subject first cohort. Sequencing was done on a sample of PBMCs. The TCR comes from a man in his late teens or twenties in good health and CMV-seropositive.

CDR3 sequence reads: CASSGGYGNIQYF. CDR3 coding DNA: TGTGCCAGCAGCGGGGGGTATGGAAACATTCAGTACTTC. This rearrangement joins TRBV5-8 to TRBJ2-4; D is possibly TRBD2 (6 bases). V was cut by 4 bases and J by 6 bases, with 11 bases left in between. The CDR3 is 13 amino acids. The germline CDR1 and CDR2 sequences are SGHTS and YDEGEE.